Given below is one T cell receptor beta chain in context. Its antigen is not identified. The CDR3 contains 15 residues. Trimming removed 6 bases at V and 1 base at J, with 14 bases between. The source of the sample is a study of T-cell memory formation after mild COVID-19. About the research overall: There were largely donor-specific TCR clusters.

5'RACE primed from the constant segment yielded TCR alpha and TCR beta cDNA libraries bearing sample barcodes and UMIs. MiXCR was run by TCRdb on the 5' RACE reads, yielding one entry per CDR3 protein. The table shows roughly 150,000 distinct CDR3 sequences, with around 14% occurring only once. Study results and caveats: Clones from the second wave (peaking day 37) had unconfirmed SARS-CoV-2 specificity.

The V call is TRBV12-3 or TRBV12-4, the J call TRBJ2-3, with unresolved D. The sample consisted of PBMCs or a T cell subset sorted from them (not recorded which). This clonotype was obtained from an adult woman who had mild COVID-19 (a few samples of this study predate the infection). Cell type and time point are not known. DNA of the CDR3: TGTGCCAGCAGCCCTGAGGCCAGTGGCACAGATACGCAGTATTTT. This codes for CASSPEASGTDTQYF.